This record looks at one TCR beta chain sequence and its context. The CDR3 runs 15 residues. J gave up 4 bases and V 6 bases, and 5 bases lay outside the gene matches. The germline gives CDR1 MNHNY, CDR2 SVGAGI (reference sequence). This entry comes from a study of blood T cell repertoires in COVID-19. Assay: immunoSEQ multiplex PCR; the TCRdb copy retains only in-frame clones and omits some. The data hold about 400,000 clones, with more than 80% observed a single time. The sequenced sample consisted of peripheral blood. The sequence derives from a woman aged 25-40 years with active or convalescent COVID-19. The rearrangement joins TRBV6-6 to TRBJ2-2; 10 bases align to TRBD2. The CDR3 sequence is CASRVTSGSTGELFF. In DNA, the CDR3 is TGTGCCAGCAGGGTGACTAGCGGGTCCACCGGGGAGCTGTTTTTT.